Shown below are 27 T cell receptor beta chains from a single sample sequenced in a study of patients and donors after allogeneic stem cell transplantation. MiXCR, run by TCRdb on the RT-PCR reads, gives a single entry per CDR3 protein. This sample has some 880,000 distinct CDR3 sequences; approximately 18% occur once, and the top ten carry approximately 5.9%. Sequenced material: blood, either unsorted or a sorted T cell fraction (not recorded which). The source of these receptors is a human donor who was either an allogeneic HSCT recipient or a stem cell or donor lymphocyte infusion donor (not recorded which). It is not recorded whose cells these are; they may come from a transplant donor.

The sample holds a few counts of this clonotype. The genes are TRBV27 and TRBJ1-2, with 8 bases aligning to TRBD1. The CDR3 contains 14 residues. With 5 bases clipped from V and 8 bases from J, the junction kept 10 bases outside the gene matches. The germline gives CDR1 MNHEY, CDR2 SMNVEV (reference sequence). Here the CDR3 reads CASSRGQGFDGYTF. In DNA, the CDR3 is TGTGCCAGCAGTAGAGGACAGGGTTTCGACGGCTACACCTTC.

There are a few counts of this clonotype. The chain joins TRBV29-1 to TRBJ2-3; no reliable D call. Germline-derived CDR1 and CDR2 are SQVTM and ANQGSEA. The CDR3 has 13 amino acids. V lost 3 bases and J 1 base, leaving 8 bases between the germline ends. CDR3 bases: TGCAGCGTTGACCCCTCCGGCACAGATACGCAGTATTTT. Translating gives CSVDPSGTDTQYF.

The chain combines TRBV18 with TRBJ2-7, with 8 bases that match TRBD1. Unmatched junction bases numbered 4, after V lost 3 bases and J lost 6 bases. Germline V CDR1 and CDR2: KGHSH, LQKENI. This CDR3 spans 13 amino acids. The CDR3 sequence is CASSPTQGAEQYF. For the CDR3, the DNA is TGTGCCAGCTCACCGACCCAGGGGGCCGAGCAGTACTTC.

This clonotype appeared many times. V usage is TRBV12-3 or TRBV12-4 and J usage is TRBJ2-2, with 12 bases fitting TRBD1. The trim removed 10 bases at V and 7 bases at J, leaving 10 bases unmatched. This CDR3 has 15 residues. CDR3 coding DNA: TGTGCCACTAGCAGGGACAGGGGGCTGAGCGGGGAGCTGTTTTTT. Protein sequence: CATSRDRGLSGELFF.

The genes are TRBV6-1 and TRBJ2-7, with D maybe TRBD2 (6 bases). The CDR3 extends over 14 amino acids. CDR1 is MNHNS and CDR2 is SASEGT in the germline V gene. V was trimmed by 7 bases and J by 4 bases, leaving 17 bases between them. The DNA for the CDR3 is TGTGCCAGCACGGAGGGGCAGGGAACGTACGAGCAGTACTTC. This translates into CASTEGQGTYEQYF.

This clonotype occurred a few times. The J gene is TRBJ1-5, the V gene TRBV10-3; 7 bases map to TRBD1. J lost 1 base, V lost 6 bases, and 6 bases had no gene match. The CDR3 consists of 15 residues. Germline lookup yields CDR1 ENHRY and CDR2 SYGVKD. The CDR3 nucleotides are TGTGCCATCAGCAGAGAACAGGGGAGCAATCAGCCCCAGCATTTT. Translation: CAISREQGSNQPQHF.

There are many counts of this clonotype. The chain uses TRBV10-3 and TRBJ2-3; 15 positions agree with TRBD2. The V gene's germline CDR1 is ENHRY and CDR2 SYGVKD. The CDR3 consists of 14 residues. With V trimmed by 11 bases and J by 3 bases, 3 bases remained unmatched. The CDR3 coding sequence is TGTGCCGCCGGGACTAGCGGGAGGACAGATACGCAGTATTTT. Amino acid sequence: CAAGTSGRTDTQYF.

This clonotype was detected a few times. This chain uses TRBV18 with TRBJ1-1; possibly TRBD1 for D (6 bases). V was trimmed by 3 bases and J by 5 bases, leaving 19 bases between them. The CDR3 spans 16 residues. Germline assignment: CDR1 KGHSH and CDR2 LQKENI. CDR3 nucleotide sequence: TGTGCCAGCTCACCCCAAGTTCCCTCTACAGGGACTGAAGCTTTCTTT. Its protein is CASSPQVPSTGTEAFF. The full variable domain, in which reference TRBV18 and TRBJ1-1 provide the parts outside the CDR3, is NAGVMQNPRHLVRRRGQEARLRCSPMKGHSHVYWYRQLPEEGLKFMVYLQKENIIDESGMPKERFSAEFPKEGPSILRIQQVVRGDSAAYFCASSPQVPSTGTEAFFGQGTRLTVV.

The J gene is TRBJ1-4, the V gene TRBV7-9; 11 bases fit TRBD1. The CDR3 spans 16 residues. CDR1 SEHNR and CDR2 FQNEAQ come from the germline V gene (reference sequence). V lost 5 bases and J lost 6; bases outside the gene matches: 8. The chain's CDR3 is CASSPGPGQGDEKLFF. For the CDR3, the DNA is TGTGCCAGCAGCCCCGGACCGGGACAGGGGGATGAAAAACTGTTTTTT.

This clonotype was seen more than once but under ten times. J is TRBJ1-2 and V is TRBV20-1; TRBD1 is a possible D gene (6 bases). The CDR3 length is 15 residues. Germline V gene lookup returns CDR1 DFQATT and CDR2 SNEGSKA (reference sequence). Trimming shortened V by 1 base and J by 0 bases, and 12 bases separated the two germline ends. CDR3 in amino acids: CSARGGAQTNYGYTF. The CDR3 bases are TGCAGTGCTAGAGGGGGGGCCCAGACTAACTATGGCTACACCTTC.

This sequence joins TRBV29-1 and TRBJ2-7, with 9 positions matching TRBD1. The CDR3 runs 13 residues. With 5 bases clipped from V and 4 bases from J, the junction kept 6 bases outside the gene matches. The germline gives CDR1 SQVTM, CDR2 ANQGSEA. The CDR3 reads CSVSGTGKYEQYF. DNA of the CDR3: TGCAGCGTTTCTGGGACAGGGAAATACGAGCAGTACTTC.

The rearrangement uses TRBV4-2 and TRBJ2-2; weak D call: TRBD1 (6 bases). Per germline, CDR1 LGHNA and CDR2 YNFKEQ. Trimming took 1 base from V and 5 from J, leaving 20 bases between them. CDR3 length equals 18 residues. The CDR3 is CASSQAPRGTRPTGELFF. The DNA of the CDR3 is TGTGCCAGCAGCCAAGCGCCGAGGGGGACCAGACCTACCGGGGAGCTGTTTTTT.

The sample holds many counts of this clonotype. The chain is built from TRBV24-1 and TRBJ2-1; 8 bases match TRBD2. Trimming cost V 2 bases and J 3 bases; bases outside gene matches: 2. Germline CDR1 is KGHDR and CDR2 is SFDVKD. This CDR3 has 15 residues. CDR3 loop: CATSDSGLGYNEQFF. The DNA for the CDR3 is TGTGCCACCAGTGATTCGGGACTAGGCTACAATGAGCAGTTCTTC.

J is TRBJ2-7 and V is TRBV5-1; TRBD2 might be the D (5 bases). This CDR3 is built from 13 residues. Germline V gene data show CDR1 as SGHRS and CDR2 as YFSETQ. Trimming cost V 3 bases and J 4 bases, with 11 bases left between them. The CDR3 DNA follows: TGCGCCAGCAGCTCCGCGGAGGTATACGAGCAGTACTTC. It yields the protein CASSSAEVYEQYF.

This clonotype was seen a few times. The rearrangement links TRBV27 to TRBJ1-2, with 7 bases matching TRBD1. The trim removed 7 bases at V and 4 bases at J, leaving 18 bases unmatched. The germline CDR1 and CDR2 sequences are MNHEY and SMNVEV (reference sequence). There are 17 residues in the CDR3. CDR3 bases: TGTGCCAGCAAAAACCGGGACAGTCTCCGCGAGAGCTATGGCTACACCTTC. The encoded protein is CASKNRDSLRESYGYTF.

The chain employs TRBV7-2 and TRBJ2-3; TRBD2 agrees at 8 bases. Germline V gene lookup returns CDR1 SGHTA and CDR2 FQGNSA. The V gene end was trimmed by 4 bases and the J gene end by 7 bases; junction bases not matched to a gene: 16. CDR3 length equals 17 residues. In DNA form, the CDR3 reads TGTGCCAGCAGCTCGAACTTCCCTAGCGGGCAAAGGTATACGCAGTATTTT. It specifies CASSSNFPSGQRYTQYF.

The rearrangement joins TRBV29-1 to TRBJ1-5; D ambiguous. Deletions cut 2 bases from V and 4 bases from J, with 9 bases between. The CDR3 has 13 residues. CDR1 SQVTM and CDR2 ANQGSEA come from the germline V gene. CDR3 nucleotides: TGCAGCGTTGAATCTCAGCCGAATCAGCCCCAGCATTTT. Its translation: CSVESQPNQPQHF. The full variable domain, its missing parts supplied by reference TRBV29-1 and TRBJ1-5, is SAVISQKPSRDICQRGTSLTIQCQVDSQVTMMFWYRQQPGQSLTLIATANQGSEATYESGFVIDKFPISRPNLTFSTLTVSNMSPEDSSIYLCSVESQPNQPQHFGDGTRLSIL.

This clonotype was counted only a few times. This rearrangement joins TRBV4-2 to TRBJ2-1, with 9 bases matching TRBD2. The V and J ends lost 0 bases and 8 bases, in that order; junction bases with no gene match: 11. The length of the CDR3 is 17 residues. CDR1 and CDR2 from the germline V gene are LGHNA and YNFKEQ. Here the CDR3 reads CASSQDEGGRARDEQFF. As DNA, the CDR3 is TGTGCCAGCAGCCAAGACGAGGGCGGGAGGGCCAGAGATGAGCAGTTCTTC.

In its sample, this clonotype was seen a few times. The CDR3 coding sequence is TGCAGTGCTAGGAAACAGGGGAGGAGTGGAAACACCATATATTTT. Translated, it gives CSARKQGRSGNTIYF. The V and J genes are TRBV20-1 and TRBJ1-3; 7 bases are a match to TRBD1. Germline V gene sequence: CDR1 DFQATT, CDR2 SNEGSKA (reference sequence). J lost 3 bases, V lost 3 bases, and 8 bases had no gene match. The CDR3 length is 15 residues.

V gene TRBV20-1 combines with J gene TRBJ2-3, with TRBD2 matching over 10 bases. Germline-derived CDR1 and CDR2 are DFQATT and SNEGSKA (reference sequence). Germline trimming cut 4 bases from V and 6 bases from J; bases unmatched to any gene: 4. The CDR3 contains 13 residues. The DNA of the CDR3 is TGCAGTGCTATCGGTAGCGGGAGGGATACGCAGTATTTT. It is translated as CSAIGSGRDTQYF.

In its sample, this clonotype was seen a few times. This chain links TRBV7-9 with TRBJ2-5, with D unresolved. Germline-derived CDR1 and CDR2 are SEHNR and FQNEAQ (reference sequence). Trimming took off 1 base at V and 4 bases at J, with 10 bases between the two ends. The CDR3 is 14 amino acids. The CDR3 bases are TGTGCCAGCAGCTTAGAAGGAACTGCAGAGACCCAGTACTTC. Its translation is CASSLEGTAETQYF.

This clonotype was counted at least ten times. The CDR3 sequence: CASSPRSSSGSFYNEQFF. In DNA form, the CDR3 reads TGCGCCAGCAGCCCGCGATCCTCTAGCGGGAGTTTCTACAATGAGCAGTTCTTC. The V gene is TRBV5-1, the J gene TRBJ2-1; 10 positions agree with TRBD2. The trim removed 4 bases at V and 3 bases at J, leaving 13 bases unmatched. CDR3 size: 18 residues. The germline V gene encodes CDR1 SGHRS and CDR2 YFSETQ.

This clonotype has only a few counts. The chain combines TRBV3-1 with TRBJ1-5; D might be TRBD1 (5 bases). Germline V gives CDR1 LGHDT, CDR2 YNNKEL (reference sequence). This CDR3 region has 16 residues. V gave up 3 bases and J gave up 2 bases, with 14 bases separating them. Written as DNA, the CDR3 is TGTGCCAGCAGCCAGAGGACACCCGGCGGCAATCAGCCCCAGCATTTT. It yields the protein CASSQRTPGGNQPQHF. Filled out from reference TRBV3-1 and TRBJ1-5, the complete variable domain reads DTAVSQTPKYLVTQMGNDKSIKCEQNLGHDTMYWYKQDSKKFLKIMFSYNNKELIINETVPNRFSPKSPDKAHLNLHINSLELGDSAVYFCASSQRTPGGNQPQHFGDGTRLSIL.

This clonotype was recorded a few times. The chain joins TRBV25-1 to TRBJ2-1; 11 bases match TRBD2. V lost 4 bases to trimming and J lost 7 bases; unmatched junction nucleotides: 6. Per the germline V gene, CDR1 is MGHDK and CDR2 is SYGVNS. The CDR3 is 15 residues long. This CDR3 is CASSAIRTSGNEQFF. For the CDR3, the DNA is TGTGCCAGCAGTGCCATCCGGACTAGCGGGAATGAGCAGTTCTTC.

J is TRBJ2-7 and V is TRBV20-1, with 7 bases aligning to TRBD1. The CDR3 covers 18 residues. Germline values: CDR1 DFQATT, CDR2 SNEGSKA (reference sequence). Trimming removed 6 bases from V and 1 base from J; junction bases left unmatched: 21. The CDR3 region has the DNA TGCAGTGCCATGTCTATGCTAGTCGGGACAGTAGGGTCCTACGAGCAGTACTTC. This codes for CSAMSMLVGTVGSYEQYF.

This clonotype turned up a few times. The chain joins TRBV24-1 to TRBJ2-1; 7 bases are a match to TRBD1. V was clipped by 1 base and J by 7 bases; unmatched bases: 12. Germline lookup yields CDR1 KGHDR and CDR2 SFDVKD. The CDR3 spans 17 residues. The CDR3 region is CATSDLGTGTAINEQFF. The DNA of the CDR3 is TGTGCCACCAGTGATTTAGGGACCGGGACAGCCATAAATGAGCAGTTCTTC.

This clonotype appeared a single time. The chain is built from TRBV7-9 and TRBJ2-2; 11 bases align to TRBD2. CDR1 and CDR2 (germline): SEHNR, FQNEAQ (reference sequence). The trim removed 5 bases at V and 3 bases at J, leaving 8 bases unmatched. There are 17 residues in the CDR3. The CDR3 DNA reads TGTGCCAGCAGCGATCTAGCGGGAGGCGGGGACACCGGGGAGCTGTTTTTT. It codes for CASSDLAGGGDTGELFF. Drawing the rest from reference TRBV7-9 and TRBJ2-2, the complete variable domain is DTGVSQNPRHKITKRGQNVTFRCDPISEHNRLYWYRQTLGQGPEFLTYFQNEAQLEKSRLLSDRFSAERPKGSFSTLEIQRTEQGDSAMYLCASSDLAGGGDTGELFFGEGSRLTVL.